This T cell receptor (beta chain) was profiled in a study of cytotoxic CD8 clonotypes in ibrutinib-treated CLL. Libraries were prepared by immunoSEQ multiplex PCR; TCRdb keeps only in-frame clonotypes and omits some of them. The sample holds 300,000 to 400,000 clones, roughly 71% seen once. J lost 6 bases, V lost 5 bases, and 5 bases had no gene match. The V gene's germline CDR1 is MNHNY and CDR2 SVGAGI (reference sequence). There are 13 residues in the CDR3. The receptor comes from a human donor with chronic lymphocytic leukemia. V is TRBV6-6 and J is TRBJ1-2; the match to TRBD1 covers 8 bases. The starting material was PBMCs, obtained after 36 months of ibrutinib treatment. CDR3 sequence: CASSRTGFDGYTF. The CDR3 coding sequence is TGTGCCAGCAGTAGGACAGGGTTCGATGGCTACACCTTC.